The rows below give T cell receptor beta chains drawn from one sample of a study of T cell responses to AZD1222 COVID-19 vaccine. TCRdb's copy holds only in-frame clones and misses some; the assay was immunoSEQ multiplex PCR. The sample lists about 130,000 clones, 91% occurring once. The specimen comprised peripheral blood, sampled on day 0 of AZD1222 vaccination. These receptors originate from an adult in good health. Each CDR3 is given with its conserved first and last residue. The D gene is left open where the match is weak. Clone sizes are given selectively: once, few, many, or a class where the clone is expanded.

d_call,j_call,clone_size,v_call,cdr3_nt,cdr3_aa
TRBD2,TRBJ2-5,-,TRBV6-1,TGTGCCAGCAGTGAGGGCTGGGCGGGAGGAAGGGAGACCCAGTACTTC,CASSEGWAGGRETQYF
-,TRBJ1-2,few,TRBV7-2,TGTGCCAGCCAGATCGGGGGGCGCGCCTATGGCTACACCTTC,CASQIGGRAYGYTF
-,TRBJ1-2,-,TRBV7-2,TGTGCCAGCACCTTTAGGGGCGCTAACTATGGCTACACCTTC,CASTFRGANYGYTF
-,TRBJ1-5,once,TRBV3-1/TRBV3-2,TGTGCCAGCAGCCCACGGGGGTGGGACAATCAGCCCCAGCATTTT,CASSPRGWDNQPQHF
TRBD1,TRBJ1-1,-,TRBV3-1/TRBV3-2,TGTGCCAGCAGTCTCGGACAGGGTGGATTCTCAGGAGCTTTCTTT,CASSLGQGGFSGAFF
-,TRBJ2-1,-,TRBV7-9,TGTGCCAGCAGCTTAGAGGGAAGGGGCCCCCGGGATGAGCAGTTCTTC,CASSLEGRGPRDEQFF
-,TRBJ2-7,-,TRBV3-1/TRBV3-2,TGTGCCAGCAGCCGTGGAGGCGGGCCCCGCCCCCCCGAGCAGTACTTC,CASSRGGGPRPPEQYF
-,TRBJ1-4,-,TRBV2,TGTGCCAGCAGAGACTCGGGACACCTTTCAACTAATGAAAAACTGTTTTTT,CASRDSGHLSTNEKLFF
-,TRBJ2-7,-,TRBV6-5,TGTGCCACCAGGACGGGCTCCTACGAGCAGTACTTC,CATRTGSYEQYF
TRBD1,TRBJ1-5,-,TRBV29-1,TGCAGCGTTGGGGGGACAGGGACAGAGCCCCAGCATTTT,CSVGGTGTEPQHF
-,TRBJ1-5,-,TRBV7-9,TGTGCCAGCAGCTTAGGGCCCTGGAATCAGCCCCAGCATTTT,CASSLGPWNQPQHF
-,TRBJ1-6,-,TRBV5-1,TGCGCCAGCAGCTTGATCAGCTCCTATAATTCACCCCTCCACTTT,CASSLISSYNSPLHF
-,TRBJ1-1,-,TRBV29-1,TGCAGCGGGTGGGACACTGAAGCTTTCTTT,CSGWDTEAFF
-,TRBJ2-7,-,TRBV5-1,TGCGCCAGCTCTGGTAAGGGCGAGCAGTACTTC,CASSGKGEQYF
-,TRBJ1-1,-,TRBV27,TGTGCCAGCCTTGGTCCAGGCCGGACTGAAGCTTTCTTT,CASLGPGRTEAFF
-,TRBJ1-1,-,TRBV10-1,TGCGCCAGCAGTTCAGAGTTTCGCACTGAAGCTTTCTTT,CASSSEFRTEAFF
-,TRBJ1-2,once,TRBV7-9,TGTGCCAGCAGCTTACCTATGGCAGGGGGCTACACCTTC,CASSLPMAGGYTF
TRBD1,TRBJ1-6,-,TRBV27,TGTGCCAGCAGTTCTGACAGGGCCTCACCCCTCCACTTT,CASSSDRASPLHF
-,TRBJ2-7,-,TRBV15,TGTGCCACCAGCAGAGCCCCCACGAGGGAGTACGAGCAGTACTTC,CATSRAPTREYEQYF
TRBD1,TRBJ1-2,-,TRBV7-9,TGTGCCAGCAGCGGAACAGGGGGATCAACTAACTATGGCTACACCTTC,CASSGTGGSTNYGYTF
TRBD2,TRBJ2-3,-,TRBV4-2,TGTGCCAGCAGCCAAGGGTTGACTAGCGGGGCTCGGGATACGCAGTATTTT,CASSQGLTSGARDTQYF
-,TRBJ2-5,-,TRBV5-5,TGTGCCAGCACCTTCGAGGACCAAGAGACCCAGTACTTC,CASTFEDQETQYF
TRBD1,TRBJ1-2,-,TRBV5-1,TGCGCCAGCAGCTTGGCCTCAGGGGGGGATGGCTACACCTTC,CASSLASGGDGYTF
TRBD1,TRBJ1-1,-,TRBV13,TGTGCCAGCAGCCACCGGGACAGGGGGAACACTGAAGCTTTCTTT,CASSHRDRGNTEAFF
TRBD1,TRBJ2-7,-,TRBV3-1/TRBV3-2,TGTGCCAGCGAGAAAACTCCGCAGGGGGCTTTCTACGAGCAGTACTTC,CASEKTPQGAFYEQYF
-,TRBJ2-1,-,TRBV12-3/TRBV12-4,TGTGCCAGCACCCTCCCCGACTACAATGAGCAGTTCTTC,CASTLPDYNEQFF
-,TRBJ1-1,-,TRBV6-5,TGTGCCAGCAGTCACAACGTCTTGACCGGCGCTGAAGCTTTCTTT,CASSHNVLTGAEAFF
-,TRBJ1-3,-,TRBV6-5,TGTGCCAGCAGTTACTCAGGGGGCTCTGGAAACACCATATATTTT,CASSYSGGSGNTIYF
TRBD2,TRBJ2-1,-,TRBV2,TGTGCCAGCAGAAATAGCGGGAGGGCCGTTGAGCAGTTCTTC,CASRNSGRAVEQFF
-,TRBJ1-2,-,TRBV9,TGTGCCAGCAGCGTAGATTTGTTTAAGACAGGAAACTATGGCTACACCTTC,CASSVDLFKTGNYGYTF
TRBD2,TRBJ2-7,-,TRBV5-4,TGTGCCAGCAGCTTGGGACTAGCGGGGGCCTACGAGCAGTACTTC,CASSLGLAGAYEQYF
-,TRBJ1-1,-,TRBV2,TGTGCCAGCAGAAGAGGGTCGACCACTGAAGCTTTCTTT,CASRRGSTTEAFF
TRBD1,TRBJ2-5,-,TRBV10-1,TGCGCCAGGCCGACAGGGCCGATGGAGACCCAGTACTTC,CARPTGPMETQYF
-,TRBJ2-7,-,TRBV5-1,TGCGCCAGCAGCCCGATCCCCGGGACCTTCTACGAGCAGTACTTC,CASSPIPGTFYEQYF
TRBD1,TRBJ2-7,-,TRBV3-1/TRBV3-2,TGTGCCAGCAGCCGTGGCAACAGGGGGGAGCAGTACTTC,CASSRGNRGEQYF
-,TRBJ2-1,-,TRBV30,TGTGCCTGGAGTTTTAGCGACTACAATGAGCAGTTCTTC,CAWSFSDYNEQFF
-,TRBJ1-1,-,TRBV7-3,TGTGCCAGCAGCTCTACCAGGGGTGCTGAAGCTTTCTTT,CASSSTRGAEAFF
TRBD2,TRBJ2-5,once,TRBV25-1,TGTGCCAGCAGTGAATATGGGGGGGTGGTGGAGACCCAGTACTTC,CASSEYGGVVETQYF
TRBD1,TRBJ1-5,-,TRBV28,TGTGCCAGCAGTTCCCCAGCTACAGGGGCCGGGCAGCCCCAGCATTTT,CASSSPATGAGQPQHF
-,TRBJ1-6,-,TRBV5-6,TGTGCCAGCAGCTTGGCAACAGAAGTTTCACCCCTCCACTTT,CASSLATEVSPLHF
-,TRBJ1-2,-,TRBV2,TGTGCCAGCAGAGCGGACGGAAACTATGGCTACACCTTC,CASRADGNYGYTF